These 14 T cell receptor beta chains were sequenced from one sample in a study of T cell repertoires in cytomegalovirus infection. No cognate antigen is known for these TCRs. One entry per CDR3 protein results from TCRdb running MiXCR on the reads. The sample has a few hundred thousand distinct CDR3 sequences, under 45% seen once. Sequences were derived from cultured PBMCs, sampled from culture after CMV antigen stimulation. The receptors stem from a human donor in good health (CMV status not recorded). Some clones in this sample may be carry-over from other donors' samples.

This clonotype came up a few times. This chain uses TRBV7-9 with TRBJ2-7; 7 bases map to TRBD1. Trimming removed 0 bases from V and 2 bases from J; junction bases left unmatched: 4. The CDR3 consists of 15 residues. Germline V CDR1 and CDR2: SEHNR, FQNEAQ (reference sequence). The CDR3 region has the DNA TGTGCCAGCAGCTTAGCTCCAGGACAGGCCTACGAGCAGTACTTC. Protein: CASSLAPGQAYEQYF.

The rearrangement links TRBV5-4 to TRBJ1-1, with D unclear. Trimming removed 2 bases from V and 4 bases from J, with 15 bases in between. This CDR3 is built from 15 residues. CDR1 and CDR2 from the germline V gene are SGHNT and YYREEE (reference sequence). The CDR3 reads CASSLQRGVGTEAFF. CDR3 bases: TGTGCCAGCAGCTTACAGCGGGGTGTCGGCACTGAAGCTTTCTTT.

The rearrangement joins TRBV9 to TRBJ1-2; D is unresolved. Germline loops: CDR1 SGDLS, CDR2 YYNGEE. V was clipped by 6 bases and J by 2 bases, with 11 bases between them. The length of the CDR3 is 13 residues. The CDR3 coding sequence is TGTGCCAGCACCCTCCAAGGGAACTATGGCTACACCTTC. Translated: CASTLQGNYGYTF.

The J gene is TRBJ2-1, the V gene TRBV12-3 or TRBV12-4, with no clear D. This CDR3 region has 15 residues. The V end lost 6 bases, the J end lost 3 bases, and 15 bases lay between the germline ends. CDR3 DNA sequence: TGTGCCAGCAGCCCAAGGGCCCTCCGCTACAATGAGCAGTTCTTC. This sequence encodes CASSPRALRYNEQFF.

The chain recombines TRBV7-2 with TRBJ2-3; 9 bases fit TRBD2. The CDR3 runs to 15 residues. The ends lost 1 base at V and 3 bases at J; junction bases unmatched: 2. Germline CDR1 SGHTA, CDR2 FQGNSA. The CDR3 bases are TGTGCCAGCAGCTTAGTTAGCGGGGGAACAGATACGCAGTATTTT. This encodes CASSLVSGGTDTQYF.

Only a few counts were recorded for this clonotype. The J gene is TRBJ2-7, the V gene TRBV7-2, with D possibly matching TRBD1 (5 bases). The CDR3 totals 16 residues. Germline CDR1 SGHTA, CDR2 FQGNSA. The V end was cut by 5 bases, the J end by 3 bases, with 20 bases between. For the CDR3, the DNA is TGTGCCAGCAGCCAGTTTTCGCAGGGTGTTAACTACGAGCAGTACTTC. Its protein product is CASSQFSQGVNYEQYF.

This clonotype showed up just a few times. The gene calls are TRBV7-4 and TRBJ2-1; TRBD1 might be the D (5 bases). The germline gives CDR1 SGHVT, CDR2 SQSDAQ. Trimming took off 4 bases at V and 6 bases at J, with 13 bases between the two ends. CDR3 length: 14 amino acids. CDR3 DNA: TGTGCCAGCAGCTCACAATCCAGGGTCAATGAGCAGTTCTTC. This gives the protein CASSSQSRVNEQFF.

This clonotype came up many times. This chain's CDR3 is CASSLRLHTDTQYF. CDR3 coding DNA: TGTGCCAGCAGCTTAAGGCTCCACACAGATACGCAGTATTTT. The chain links TRBV7-2 to TRBJ2-3; D call uncertain. V lost 2 bases to trimming and J lost 2 bases, with 8 bases between them. Germline V CDR1 and CDR2: SGHTA, FQGNSA. The CDR3 covers 14 residues. The variable domain in full, with the rest retrieved from reference TRBV7-2 and TRBJ2-3, is GAGVSQSPSNKVTEKGKDVELRCDPISGHTALYWYRQSLGQGLEFLIYFQGNSAPDKSGLPSDRFSAERTGGSVSTLTIQRTQQEDSAVYLCASSLRLHTDTQYFGPGTRLTVL.

This clonotype has just a few counts. The chain couples TRBV7-2 to TRBJ1-5; D remains ambiguous. The CDR3 runs 13 residues. The germline gives CDR1 SGHTA, CDR2 FQGNSA. Trimming shortened V by 5 bases and J by 11 bases, and 16 bases separated the two germline ends. The CDR3 loop reads CASSPNPGQTQHF. The CDR3 DNA is TGTGCCAGCAGCCCCAACCCGGGCCAGACCCAGCATTTT.

This clonotype was seen only a few times. V gene TRBV7-2 combines with J gene TRBJ2-3; TRBD2 agrees at 8 bases. CDR3 length: 17 residues. J lost 0 bases, V lost 1 base, and 6 bases had no gene match. From germline, CDR1 is SGHTA and CDR2 FQGNSA. The CDR3 sequence is CASSLGLAGVSTDTQYF. CDR3 bases: TGTGCCAGCAGCTTAGGTCTAGCGGGTGTAAGCACAGATACGCAGTATTTT.

There are a few counts of this clonotype. CDR3 sequence: CASSPKTAGTKVAETQYF. The CDR3 DNA reads TGTGCCAGTAGTCCCAAAACTGCGGGGACCAAGGTGGCCGAGACCCAGTACTTC. The chain joins TRBV19 to TRBJ2-5, with D possibly TRBD2 on 6 matching bases. Trimming stripped 5 bases from V and 5 bases from J, with 27 bases between. This CDR3 is 18 amino acids long. CDR1 is LNHDA and CDR2 is SQIVND in the germline V gene (reference sequence).

The chain combines TRBV11-2 with TRBJ2-3; maybe TRBD2 (5 bases). The CDR3 has 14 amino acids. Germline values: CDR1 SGHAT, CDR2 FQNNGV. V was clipped by 0 bases and J by 8 bases, with 12 bases between them. Here the CDR3 reads CASSLDRGSGTQYF. DNA for the CDR3: TGTGCCAGCAGCTTAGATCGGGGAAGCGGTACGCAGTATTTT. The full variable domain, with the rest looked up from reference TRBV11-2 and TRBJ2-3, is EAGVAQSPRYKIIEKRQSVAFWCNPISGHATLYWYQQILGQGPKLLIQFQNNGVVDDSQLPKDRFSAERLKGVDSTLKIQPAKLEDSAVYLCASSLDRGSGTQYFGPGTRLTVL.

The chain has TRBV19 and TRBJ1-1, with D perhaps TRBD1 (6 bases). CDR1 and CDR2 (germline): LNHDA, SQIVND (reference sequence). Deletions cut 7 bases from V and 0 bases from J, with 18 bases between. This CDR3 region has 16 residues. As DNA, the CDR3 is TGTGCCAGTACCCCTGGGGGCCGGGGAATGAACACTGAAGCTTTCTTT. Translation: CASTPGGRGMNTEAFF. Using reference TRBV19 and TRBJ1-1 for the parts outside the CDR3, the full variable domain is DGGITQSPKYLFRKEGQNVTLSCEQNLNHDAMYWYRQDPGQGLRLIYYSQIVNDFQKGDIAEGYSVSREKKESFPLTVTSAQKNPTAFYLCASTPGGRGMNTEAFFGQGTRLTVV.

Ten or more counts support this clonotype. The V call is TRBV7-2, the J call TRBJ1-3, with D possibly being TRBD1 (5 bases). The CDR3 spans 17 residues. In germline, CDR1 is SGHTA, CDR2 FQGNSA. V gave up 0 bases and J gave up 2 bases, with 14 bases separating them. Here the CDR3 reads CASSLAGPGLAGNTIYF. In DNA form, the CDR3 reads TGTGCCAGCAGCTTAGCGGGGCCCGGCTTGGCTGGAAACACCATATATTTT.